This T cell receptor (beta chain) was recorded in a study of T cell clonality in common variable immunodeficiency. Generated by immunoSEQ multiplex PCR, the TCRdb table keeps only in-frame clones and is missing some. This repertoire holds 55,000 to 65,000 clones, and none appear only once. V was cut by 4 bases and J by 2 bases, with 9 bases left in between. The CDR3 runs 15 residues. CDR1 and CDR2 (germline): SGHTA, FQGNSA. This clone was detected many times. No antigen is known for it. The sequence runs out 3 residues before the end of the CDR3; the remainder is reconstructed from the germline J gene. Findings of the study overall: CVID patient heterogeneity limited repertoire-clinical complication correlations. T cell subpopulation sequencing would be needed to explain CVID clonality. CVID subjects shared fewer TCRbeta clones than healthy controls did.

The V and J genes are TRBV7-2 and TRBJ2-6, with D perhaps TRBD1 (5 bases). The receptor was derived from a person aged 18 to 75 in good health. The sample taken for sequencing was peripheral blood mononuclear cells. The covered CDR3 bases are TGTGCCAGCAGCTCCAGACAGCCTGGGGCCAACGTC. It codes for CASSSRQPGANV. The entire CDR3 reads CASSSRQPGANVLTF.